This T cell receptor beta chain appears in the sequencing data of a study of chemoradiotherapy in HPV16-positive cancers. Trimming took 6 bases from V and 7 from J; bases not matched to a gene: 7. CDR3 size: 14 residues. Germline V CDR1 and CDR2: SQVTM, ANQGSEA. To note about this clone: Its specificity is unknown.

Whole-study results and caveats: Non-HPV-specific T cells did not expand in tumors during treatment, whereas candidate HPV-specific clones and E7-related motifs did.

Clones were sequenced by immunoSEQ multiplex PCR, and TCRdb holds only the in-frame ones, with some missing. The repertoire holds 7,000 to 9,000 clones, with around 72% as singletons. The sample in question was tumor tissue, obtained from a patient who underwent chemoradiotherapy. V usage is TRBV29-1 and J usage is TRBJ1-6, with TRBD1 matching 9 bases. The clonotype was recovered from a human donor with HPV-associated anogenital cancer. CDR3 residues: CSVLTGGINSPLHF. The CDR3 DNA reads TGCAGCGTGCTGACAGGGGGGATCAATTCACCCCTCCACTTT.